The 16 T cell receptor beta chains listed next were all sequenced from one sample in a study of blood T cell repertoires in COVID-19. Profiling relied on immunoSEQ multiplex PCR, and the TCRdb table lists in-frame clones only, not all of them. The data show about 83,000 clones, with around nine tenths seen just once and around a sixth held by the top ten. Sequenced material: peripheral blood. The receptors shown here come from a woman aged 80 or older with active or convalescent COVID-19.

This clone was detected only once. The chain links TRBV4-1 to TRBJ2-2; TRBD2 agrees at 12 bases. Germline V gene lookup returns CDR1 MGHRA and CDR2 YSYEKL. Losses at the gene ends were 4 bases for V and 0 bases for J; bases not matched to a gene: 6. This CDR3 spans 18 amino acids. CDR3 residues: CASSRLLAGGTNTGELFF. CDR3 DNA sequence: TGCGCCAGCAGCCGCTTACTAGCGGGGGGAACGAACACCGGGGAGCTGTTTTTT.

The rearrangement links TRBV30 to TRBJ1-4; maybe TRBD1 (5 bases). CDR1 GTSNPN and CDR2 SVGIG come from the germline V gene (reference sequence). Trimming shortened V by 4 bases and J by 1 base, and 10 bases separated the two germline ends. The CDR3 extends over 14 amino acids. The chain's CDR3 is CAWIPQGTNEKLFF. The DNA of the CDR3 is TGTGCCTGGATCCCCCAGGGAACTAATGAAAAACTGTTTTTT.

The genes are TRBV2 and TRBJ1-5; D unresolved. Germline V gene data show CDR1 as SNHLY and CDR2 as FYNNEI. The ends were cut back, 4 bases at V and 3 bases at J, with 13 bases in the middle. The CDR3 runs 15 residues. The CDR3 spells CASSASPPINQPQHF. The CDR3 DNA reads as TGTGCCAGCAGTGCCAGTCCCCCGATCAATCAGCCCCAGCATTTT.

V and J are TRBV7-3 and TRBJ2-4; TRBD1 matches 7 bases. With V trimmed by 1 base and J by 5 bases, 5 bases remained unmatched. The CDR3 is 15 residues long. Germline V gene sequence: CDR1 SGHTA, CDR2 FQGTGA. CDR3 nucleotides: TGTGCCAGCAGCTTAAACAGGGGTAATCAAAACATTCAGTACTTC. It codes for CASSLNRGNQNIQYF.

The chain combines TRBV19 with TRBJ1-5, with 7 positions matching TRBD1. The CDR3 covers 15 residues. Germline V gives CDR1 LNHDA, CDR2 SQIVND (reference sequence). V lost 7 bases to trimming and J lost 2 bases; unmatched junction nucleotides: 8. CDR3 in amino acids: CASTPGTAGNQPQHF. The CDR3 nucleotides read TGTGCCAGTACCCCGGGGACAGCTGGCAATCAGCCCCAGCATTTT. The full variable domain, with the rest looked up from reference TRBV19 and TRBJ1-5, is DGGITQSPKYLFRKEGQNVTLSCEQNLNHDAMYWYRQDPGQGLRLIYYSQIVNDFQKGDIAEGYSVSREKKESFPLTVTSAQKNPTAFYLCASTPGTAGNQPQHFGDGTRLSIL.

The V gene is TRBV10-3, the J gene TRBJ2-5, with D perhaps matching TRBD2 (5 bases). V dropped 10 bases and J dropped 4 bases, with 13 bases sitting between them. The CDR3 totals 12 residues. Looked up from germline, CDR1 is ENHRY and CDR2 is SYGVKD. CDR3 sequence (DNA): TGTGCCACCTCGGGGAGCGGAGAGACCCAGTACTTC. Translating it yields CATSGSGETQYF.

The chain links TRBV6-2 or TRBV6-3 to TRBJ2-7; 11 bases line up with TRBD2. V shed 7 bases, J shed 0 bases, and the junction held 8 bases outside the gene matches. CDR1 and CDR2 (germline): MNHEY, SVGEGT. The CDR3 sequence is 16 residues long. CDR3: CASTPDLAGGSYEQYF. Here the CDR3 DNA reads TGTGCCAGCACCCCGGATCTAGCGGGAGGCTCCTACGAGCAGTACTTC.

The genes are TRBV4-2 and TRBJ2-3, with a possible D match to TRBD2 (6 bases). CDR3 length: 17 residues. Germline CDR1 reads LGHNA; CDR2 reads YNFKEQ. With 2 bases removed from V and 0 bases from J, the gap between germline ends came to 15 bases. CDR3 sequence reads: CASSQRTSITSTDTQYF. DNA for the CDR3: TGTGCCAGCAGCCAACGAACTAGCATCACTAGCACAGATACGCAGTATTTT.

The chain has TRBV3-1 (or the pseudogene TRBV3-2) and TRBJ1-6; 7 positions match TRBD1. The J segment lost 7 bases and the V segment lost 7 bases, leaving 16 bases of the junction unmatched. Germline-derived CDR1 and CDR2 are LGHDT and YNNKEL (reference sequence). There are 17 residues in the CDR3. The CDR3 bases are TGTGCCAGCAATACGATTCACAGGGGCGCCATAAATTCACCCCTCCACTTT. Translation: CASNTIHRGAINSPLHF.

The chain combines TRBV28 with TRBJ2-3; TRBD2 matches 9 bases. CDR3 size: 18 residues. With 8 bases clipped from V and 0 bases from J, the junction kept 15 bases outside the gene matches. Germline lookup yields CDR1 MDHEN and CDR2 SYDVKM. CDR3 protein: CASPPGVAGDSSTDTQYF. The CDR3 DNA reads TGTGCCAGCCCTCCCGGGGTAGCGGGGGATTCTAGCACAGATACGCAGTATTTT.

The CDR3 region has the DNA TGTGCCTGGAGTGTAAAGGCTAGCGATTTCACAGATACGCAGTATTTT. As protein: CAWSVKASDFTDTQYF. The chain links TRBV30 to TRBJ2-3; tentative D call: TRBD2 (6 bases). The CDR3 consists of 16 residues. The germline CDR1 and CDR2 sequences are GTSNPN and SVGIG (reference sequence). Trimming took 0 bases from V and 2 from J, leaving 15 bases between them. The full variable domain, with the rest looked up from reference TRBV30 and TRBJ2-3, is SQTIHQWPATLVQPVGSPLSLECTVEGTSNPNLYWYRQAAGRGLQLLFYSVGIGQISSEVPQNLSASRPQDRQFILSSKKLLLSDSGFYLCAWSVKASDFTDTQYFGPGTRLTVL.

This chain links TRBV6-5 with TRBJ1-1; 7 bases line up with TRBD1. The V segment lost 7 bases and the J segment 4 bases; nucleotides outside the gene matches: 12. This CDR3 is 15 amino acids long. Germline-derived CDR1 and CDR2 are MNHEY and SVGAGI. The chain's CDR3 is CASIHGTARTTEAFF. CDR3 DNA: TGTGCCAGCATCCACGGGACAGCTAGGACCACTGAAGCTTTCTTT.

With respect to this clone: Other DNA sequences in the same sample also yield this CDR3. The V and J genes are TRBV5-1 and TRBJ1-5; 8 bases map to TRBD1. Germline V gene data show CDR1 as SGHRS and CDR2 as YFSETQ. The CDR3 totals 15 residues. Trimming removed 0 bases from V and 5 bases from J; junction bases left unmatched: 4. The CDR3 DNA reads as TGCGCCAGCAGCTTGGAAGGACAGGGTCATCAGCCCCAGCATTTT. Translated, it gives CASSLEGQGHQPQHF.

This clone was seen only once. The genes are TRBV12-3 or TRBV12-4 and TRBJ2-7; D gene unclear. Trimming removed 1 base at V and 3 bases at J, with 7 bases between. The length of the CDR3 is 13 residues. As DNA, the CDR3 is TGTGCCAGCAGTTTAGGGCAATACTACGAGCAGTACTTC. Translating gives CASSLGQYYEQYF.

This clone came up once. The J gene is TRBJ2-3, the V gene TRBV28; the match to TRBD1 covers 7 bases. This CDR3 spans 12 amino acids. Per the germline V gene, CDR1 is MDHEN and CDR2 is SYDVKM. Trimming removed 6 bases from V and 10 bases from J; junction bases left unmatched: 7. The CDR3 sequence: CASSTGERAQYF. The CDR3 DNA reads TGTGCCAGCAGCACAGGGGAACGTGCGCAGTATTTT.

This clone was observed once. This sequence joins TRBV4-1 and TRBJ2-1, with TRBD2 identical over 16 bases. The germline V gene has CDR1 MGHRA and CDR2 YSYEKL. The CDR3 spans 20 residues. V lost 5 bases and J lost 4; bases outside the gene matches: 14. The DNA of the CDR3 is TGCGCCAGCAGCGCCAAACCGGGACTAGCGGGGGGGAAGCTTTACAATGAGCAGTTCTTC. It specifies CASSAKPGLAGGKLYNEQFF.